This T cell receptor (beta chain) stems from a study of early T cells in non-severe SARS-CoV-2 infection. Individual cDNA molecules were tagged with unique molecular identifiers, the study reported. TCRdb re-called the 5' RACE reads with MiXCR, one entry per CDR3 protein. Here the sample spans around 50,000 distinct CDR3 sequences, around 10% being singletons. This clonotype was picked up a small number of times. CDR3 length equals 12 residues. Germline V gene lookup returns CDR1 SQVTM and CDR2 ANQGSEA. Trimming shortened V by 7 bases and J by 5 bases, and 14 bases separated the two germline ends. The chain carries TRBV29-1 and TRBJ1-2; possibly TRBD1 for D (5 bases). The sample consisted of whole blood. The source is an adult who was a healthcare worker with PCR-confirmed SARS-CoV-2 infection or an uninfected control (not recorded which). Here the CDR3 reads CSAGAGAYGYTF. CDR3 nucleotides: TGCAGCGCTGGGGCTGGGGCTTATGGCTACACCTTC. Full variable domain (remainder filled in from reference TRBV29-1 and TRBJ1-2): SAVISQKPSRDICQRGTSLTIQCQVDSQVTMMFWYRQQPGQSLTLIATANQGSEATYESGFVIDKFPISRPNLTFSTLTVSNMSPEDSSIYLCSAGAGAYGYTFGSGTRLTVV.